The clone carrying this T cell receptor (beta chain) was detected only a few times. Antigen unknown. TCRdb itself ran the 5' RACE reads through MiXCR, one entry per CDR3 protein. The sample includes roughly 610,000 distinct CDR3 sequences, about 18% of them seen just once. The entry originates in a study of T-cell memory formation after mild COVID-19. Study-wide points: Whereas later expanders leaned CD4+, clones contracting day 15 to 85 showed a balanced CD4/CD8 makeup. Clones which contracted sat mainly in CM and EM if CD4+, and in EMRA if CD8+.

From germline, CDR1 is GTSNPN and CDR2 SVGIG (reference sequence). The CDR3 loop spans 13 amino acids. J was trimmed by 5 bases and V by 1 base; bases with no gene match: 0. The specimen sequenced was PBMCs or a T cell subset sorted from them (not recorded which). This chain joins TRBV30 and TRBJ2-7; TRBD1 aligns across 12 bases. The clonotype was recovered from an adult woman who had mild COVID-19 (a few samples of this study predate the infection). Cell type and time point are not known. Here the CDR3 reads CAWSGDRGHEQYF. CDR3 DNA: TGTGCCTGGAGTGGGGACAGGGGGCACGAGCAGTACTTC.